This TCR beta chain was retrieved from a study of T-cell reconstitution after alpha-beta-depleted transplantation in children (TCRdb year 2016). About the investigation overall: Using TCR repertoire profiling, the study followed T-cell immune reconstitution in a quantitative way in children after TCRalphabeta/CD19-depleted allogeneic hematopoietic cell transplantation.

Concerning this clonotype: The clone's antigen remains unknown. No much larger clonotype is one base removed from it; base qualities were not supplied.

The CDR3 runs 11 residues from the cysteine to the phenylalanine. The retained sequence is limited to the CDR3, 33 bases, with the frame set at the first base. The junction shows trimming of 4 bases on V and 6 bases on J, plus 10 bases between the germline ends. CDR1 is given as SQVTM and CDR2 as ANQGSEA, both from the germline V gene. The library relied on PCR. The sequencer listed for this sample is Illumina HiSeq 2500. To normalize quantification of the TCRbeta repertoire, the TCR libraries were built with molecular barcoding that relied on unique molecular identifiers. TCRdb cleaned the public reads at Q25 with fastp, built clones with MiXCR and kept in-frame beta chains. When rows share a CDR3 protein, they turn into one entry using the most common DNA and genes. This sample is represented by just under 550,000 distinct CDR3 sequences; 18% of them were singletons. Around 3.3% of the sample belongs to the ten largest clones.

The chain joins TRBV29-1 to TRBJ2-7; the D segment could be TRBD1, given 5 matching bases. The receptor was isolated from a human donor who donated a stem cell graft to a child with acute lymphoblastic leukemia. The input for sequencing was PBMCs from the stem cell graft donor, taken from the stem cell graft. The CDR3 has the sequence CSVGRDSEQYF. The sequence in DNA is TGCAGCGTTGGCAGGGATAGCGAGCAGTACTTC.